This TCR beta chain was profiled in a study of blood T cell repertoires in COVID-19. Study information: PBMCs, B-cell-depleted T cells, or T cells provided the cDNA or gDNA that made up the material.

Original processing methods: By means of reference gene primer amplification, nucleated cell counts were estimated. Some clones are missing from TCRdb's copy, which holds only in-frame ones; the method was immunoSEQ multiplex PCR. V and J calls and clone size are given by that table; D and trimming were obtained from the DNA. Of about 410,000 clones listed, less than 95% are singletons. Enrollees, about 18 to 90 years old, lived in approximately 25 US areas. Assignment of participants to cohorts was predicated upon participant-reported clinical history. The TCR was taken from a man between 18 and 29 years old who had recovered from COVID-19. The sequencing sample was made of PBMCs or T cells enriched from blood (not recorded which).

CDR3: CASSQTGSGTEAFF. The DNA for the CDR3 is TGCGCCAGCAGCCAAACAGGGAGTGGGACTGAAGCTTTCTTT. The rearrangement uses TRBV4-1 and TRBJ1-1; a possible D gene is TRBD1 (6 bases). The CDR3 extends over 14 amino acids. The V gene's germline CDR1 is MGHRA and CDR2 YSYEKL. The ends were cut back, 2 bases at V and 5 bases at J, with 12 bases in the middle.